In this sample, the clone carrying this T cell receptor (beta chain) turned up a few times. Its antigen is undetermined. Looked up from germline, CDR1 is SGDLS and CDR2 is YYNGEE. Losses at the gene ends were 0 bases for V and 6 bases for J; bases not matched to a gene: 6. The CDR3 runs to 15 residues. The data were obtained in a study of cytomegalovirus exposure and HLA in healthy donors. Study conclusions and caveats: Most TCR beta V segments were productive about 87% or about 30% of the time in an earlier analysis. Later work showed greater clonal expansion in HLA-associated TCR beta chains than in equally common others. TCR beta chains numbering roughly 150 were designated cytomegalovirus-associated. Researchers left out some V segments, among them TRBV6-2 and TRBV6-3, as indistinguishable.

Vbeta (60) and Jbeta (13) primers were used in the PCR. Profiled with immunoSEQ multiplex PCR; TCRdb holds only in-frame clones, not every one. The sample has tens of thousands of clones, about 60% seen once. V is TRBV9 and J is TRBJ2-7; 10 bases align to TRBD1. This clonotype originated in a woman aged 35 to 49 in good health and CMV-seropositive. The source material was PBMCs. CDR3 sequence: CASSVGTGTGAEQYF. CDR3 bases: TGTGCCAGCAGCGTAGGAACCGGGACAGGGGCCGAGCAGTACTTC.